This T cell receptor (beta chain) was found in a study of cytomegalovirus exposure and HLA in healthy donors. Study conclusions and caveats: A cluster of highly shared sequence variants was likely a sequencing artifact. V- and J-gene trimming in TCR beta was tied to a missense DCLRE1C variant by an analysis performed later. In a later analysis, donors in an Asian-associated ancestry cluster reportedly had fewer N-insertions in productive TCRs than the cohort mean. Several of the most significant clusters appeared linked to common viral pathogens, based on a later analysis.

Germline loops: CDR1 SNHLY, CDR2 FYNNEI. J gave up 3 bases and V 8 bases, and 4 bases lay outside the gene matches. The CDR3 is made up of 13 amino acids. As for this clone: Its antigen remains unknown.

The PCR contained 60 Vbeta and 13 Jbeta primers. TCRdb's table, derived via immunoSEQ multiplex PCR, lists solely in-frame clones and lacks some. Of just over 150,000 clones in the sample, around four fifths were seen once. This clonotype was sampled from a woman in her 30s in good health and CMV-seronegative. Sequenced: PBMCs. This rearrangement joins TRBV2 to TRBJ2-3, with TRBD1 identical over 8 bases. The CDR3 loop is CASQGQGTDTQYF. The CDR3 DNA is TGTGCCAGCCAAGGACAGGGAACAGATACGCAGTATTTT.